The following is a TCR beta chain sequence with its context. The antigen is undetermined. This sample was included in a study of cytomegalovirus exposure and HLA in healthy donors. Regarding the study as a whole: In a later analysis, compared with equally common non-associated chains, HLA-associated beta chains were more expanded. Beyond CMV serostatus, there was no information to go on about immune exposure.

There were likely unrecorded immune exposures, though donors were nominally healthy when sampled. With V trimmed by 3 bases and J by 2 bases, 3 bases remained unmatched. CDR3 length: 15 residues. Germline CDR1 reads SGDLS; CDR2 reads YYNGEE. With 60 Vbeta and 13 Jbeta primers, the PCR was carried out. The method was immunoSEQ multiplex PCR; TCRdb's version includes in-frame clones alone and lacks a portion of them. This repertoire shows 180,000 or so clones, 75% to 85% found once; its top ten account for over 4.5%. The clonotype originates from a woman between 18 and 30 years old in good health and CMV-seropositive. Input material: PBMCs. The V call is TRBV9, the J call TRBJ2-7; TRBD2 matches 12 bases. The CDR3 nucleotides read TGTGCCAGCAGCGCATCTAGCGGGGGGGCCTACGAGCAGTACTTC. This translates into CASSASSGGAYEQYF.